The clone carrying this T cell receptor (beta chain) was seen only a few times. Its antigen remains unknown. The data originate from a study of T cells in tumors after PD-1 blockade. Overall study: Prior checkpoint blockade, systemic immunosuppressant use, or anti-cancer therapy within 4 weeks excluded patients. Study-wide results and limits: Blood contained about 40% of the tumor's TCR clonotypes.

The assay was immunoSEQ multiplex PCR, and TCRdb's table has in-frame clones only and misses some. The sample consists of tens of thousands of clones, about three quarters of them appearing once. This CDR3 has 13 amino acids. V lost 0 bases to trimming and J lost 9 bases, with 9 bases between them. This chain joins TRBV12-3 or TRBV12-4 and TRBJ1-5; no clear D. The source of this sequence is a human donor with basal cell carcinoma. Sample: PBMCs, taken after anti-PD-1 treatment. The CDR3 reads CASSLADFTPQHF. The CDR3, as DNA: TGTGCCAGCAGTTTAGCGGATTTCACGCCCCAGCATTTT.